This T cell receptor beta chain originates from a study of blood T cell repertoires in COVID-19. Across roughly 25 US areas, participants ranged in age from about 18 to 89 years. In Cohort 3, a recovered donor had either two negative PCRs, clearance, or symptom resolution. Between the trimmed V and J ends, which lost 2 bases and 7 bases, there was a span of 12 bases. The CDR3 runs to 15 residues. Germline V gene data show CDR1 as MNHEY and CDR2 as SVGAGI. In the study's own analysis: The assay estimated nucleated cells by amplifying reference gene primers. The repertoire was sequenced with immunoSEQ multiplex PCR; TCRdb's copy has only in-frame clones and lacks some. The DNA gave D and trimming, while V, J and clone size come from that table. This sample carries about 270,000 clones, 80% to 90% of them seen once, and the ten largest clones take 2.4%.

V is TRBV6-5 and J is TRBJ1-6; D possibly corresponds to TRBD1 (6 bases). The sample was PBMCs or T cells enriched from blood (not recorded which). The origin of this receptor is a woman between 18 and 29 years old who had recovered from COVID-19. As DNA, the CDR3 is TGTGCCAGCAGTTACGCAGGGGCCTTGAATTCACCCCTCCACTTT. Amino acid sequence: CASSYAGALNSPLHF.